This TCR beta chain was identified during a study of blood T cell repertoires in COVID-19. Study as a whole: Sites in the United States, Italy and Spain provided acute and convalescent COVID-19 samples.

Germline CDR1 is ENHRY and CDR2 is SYGVKD. The CDR3 is 15 amino acids. V lost 0 bases, J lost 7 bases, and 13 bases lay in between. TCRdb keeps only in-frame clones here, not all; method: immunoSEQ multiplex PCR. The top ten hold approximately 1.2% of the sample, which has about 110,000 clones, 80% to 95% seen once. Sequenced material: peripheral blood. The chain links TRBV10-3 to TRBJ1-5; D possibly corresponds to TRBD1 (6 bases). The origin of this receptor is a woman in her twenties or thirties with acute or convalescent COVID-19. The CDR3 reads CAISESGGPSQPQHF. In nucleotides, the CDR3 is TGTGCCATCAGTGAGTCTGGGGGCCCCTCGCAGCCCCAGCATTTT.